Below, 32 T cell receptor beta chains from the same sample are listed, as sequenced in a study of technical replicates of blood from several donors. Libraries were prepared by immunoSEQ multiplex PCR; TCRdb keeps only in-frame clonotypes and omits some of them. Found here are around 80,000 clones, about 94% of them singletons; the top ten hold approximately 0.39%. The specimen was T cells isolated from PBMCs. The receptors originated from a human donor in good health.

The rearrangement links TRBV11-2 to TRBJ2-7; tentative D call: TRBD2 (6 bases). This CDR3 has 17 residues. Germline V CDR1 and CDR2: SGHAT, FQNNGV. Trimming removed 2 bases at V and 2 bases at J, with 19 bases between. CDR3 nucleotide sequence: TGTGCCAGCAGCTTACCTTCAGGAGGGCGTCCAACCTACGAGCAGTACTTC. Translated: CASSLPSGGRPTYEQYF.

The chain links TRBV10-3 to TRBJ1-1; D not resolved. V lost 0 bases, J lost 1 base, and 6 bases lay in between. The CDR3 length is 14 residues. Looked up from germline, CDR1 is ENHRY and CDR2 is SYGVKD. In DNA, the CDR3 is TGTGCCATCAGTGAGTCTACTCAGAACACTGAAGCTTTCTTT. Protein sequence: CAISESTQNTEAFF.

This clone was found a few times. This chain joins TRBV4-1 and TRBJ1-5, with D perhaps TRBD1 (5 bases). CDR1 is MGHRA, CDR2 YSYEKL, per germline. V was cut by 5 bases and J by 1 base, with 6 bases left in between. The CDR3 runs 13 residues. The CDR3 sequence: CASSYRSNQPQHF. The CDR3 region has the DNA TGCGCCAGCAGCTACAGGAGCAATCAGCCCCAGCATTTT.

This sequence joins TRBV7-9 and TRBJ2-5, with D possibly being TRBD1 (5 bases). Trimming shortened V by 5 bases and J by 3 bases, and 10 bases separated the two germline ends. CDR1 and CDR2 from the germline V gene are SEHNR and FQNEAQ (reference sequence). The CDR3 runs to 13 residues. As DNA, the CDR3 is TGTGCCAGCAGCCTTGACAGCAAAGAGACCCAGTACTTC. Amino acids: CASSLDSKETQYF. The complete variable domain, with remaining parts taken from reference TRBV7-9 and TRBJ2-5, reads DTGVSQNPRHKITKRGQNVTFRCDPISEHNRLYWYRQTLGQGPEFLTYFQNEAQLEKSRLLSDRFSAERPKGSFSTLEIQRTEQGDSAMYLCASSLDSKETQYFGPGTRLLVL.

The chain combines TRBV7-9 with TRBJ2-3; tentative D call: TRBD2 (6 bases). This CDR3 contains 15 residues. Germline assignment: CDR1 SEHNR and CDR2 FQNEAQ (reference sequence). V lost 3 bases, J lost 3 bases, and 13 bases lay in between. The DNA of the CDR3 is TGTGCCAGCAGCTTTGACCTCGGGGGTACAGATACGCAGTATTTT. Residues: CASSFDLGGTDTQYF.

The rearrangement uses TRBV10-1 and TRBJ2-1; 9 nucleotides align to TRBD2. The CDR3 consists of 15 residues. Trimming cost V 3 bases and J 4 bases; bases outside gene matches: 4. Germline CDR1 WNHNN, CDR2 SYGVQD (reference sequence). CDR3 bases: TGCGCCAGCAGTGAAGTAGCGGGGGAATACAATGAGCAGTTCTTC. It specifies CASSEVAGEYNEQFF.

V and J are TRBV7-8 and TRBJ2-1, with 7 bases identical to TRBD2. Trimming removed 5 bases from V and 6 bases from J; junction bases left unmatched: 7. CDR1 and CDR2 (germline): SGHVS, FQNEAQ. The CDR3 has 14 amino acids. The CDR3 sequence is CASSPYPGGNEQFF. The CDR3 region has the DNA TGTGCCAGCAGCCCCTACCCGGGGGGCAATGAGCAGTTCTTC. Supplemented by reference TRBV7-8 and TRBJ2-1, the full variable domain reads GAGVSQSPRYKVAKRGQDVALRCDPISGHVSLFWYQQALGQGPEFLTYFQNEAQLDKSGLPSDRFFAERPEGSVSTLKIQRTQQEDSAVYLCASSPYPGGNEQFFGPGTRLTVL.

This clone was counted once. The chain carries TRBV9 and TRBJ2-7, with 10 bases matching TRBD2. The CDR3 covers 14 residues. The V gene's germline CDR1 is SGDLS and CDR2 YYNGEE. J gave up 9 bases and V 1 base, and 7 bases lay outside the gene matches. The CDR3 protein is CASSVNPSGSWQYF. The CDR3 nucleotides are TGTGCCAGCAGCGTAAACCCTAGCGGGAGCTGGCAGTACTTC.

This clone has just a few counts. The rearrangement links TRBV7-2 to TRBJ1-5; 7 bases map to TRBD1. The V segment lost 4 bases and the J segment 3 bases; nucleotides outside the gene matches: 3. CDR3 length: 14 amino acids. Per germline, CDR1 SGHTA and CDR2 FQGNSA. The CDR3 bases are TGTGCCAGCAGCTGGGGACAGACCAATCAGCCCCAGCATTTT. As protein: CASSWGQTNQPQHF.

This chain uses TRBV7-9 with TRBJ2-7, with 8 positions matching TRBD2. This CDR3 is built from 15 residues. Germline values: CDR1 SEHNR, CDR2 FQNEAQ (reference sequence). Trimming at V came to 3 bases and at J to 5 bases, leaving 9 bases not matched to a gene. The CDR3 spells CASSFPAGVPNEQYF. The CDR3 DNA sequence: TGTGCCAGCAGCTTCCCAGCGGGAGTACCCAACGAGCAGTACTTC.

V and J are TRBV7-9 and TRBJ1-5; no clear D gene. V was cut by 1 base and J by 2 bases, with 9 bases left in between. The germline CDR1 and CDR2 sequences are SEHNR and FQNEAQ (reference sequence). The CDR3 covers 15 residues. The CDR3 DNA follows: TGTGCCAGCAGCTTAGGGCAAGAAGGCAATCAGCCCCAGCATTTT. Amino acid sequence: CASSLGQEGNQPQHF.

The V gene is TRBV27, the J gene TRBJ2-3; 10 positions agree with TRBD2. V trimming: 6 bases; J trimming: 4 bases; junction bases outside the gene matches: 19. CDR1 and CDR2 from the germline V gene are MNHEY and SMNVEV (reference sequence). The CDR3 is made up of 19 amino acids. The chain's CDR3 is CASSLKPPGLAPGADTQYF. CDR3 nucleotides: TGTGCCAGCAGCCTCAAACCCCCGGGACTAGCGCCAGGGGCAGATACGCAGTATTTT.

This chain joins TRBV6-1 and TRBJ1-5; D is perhaps TRBD1 (5 bases). Trimming shortened V by 2 bases and J by 5 bases, and 19 bases separated the two germline ends. Germline CDR1 MNHNS, CDR2 SASEGT. This CDR3 has 17 residues. CDR3 DNA: TGTGCCAGCAGTGAAAACTGGGTAGGAGGGGAGTATCAGCCCCAGCATTTT. Translated, it gives CASSENWVGGEYQPQHF.

The rearrangement links TRBV5-1 to TRBJ1-1; D is unresolved. The CDR3 is made up of 13 amino acids. The ends were cut back, 1 base at V and 3 bases at J, with 7 bases in the middle. The germline V gene has CDR1 SGHRS and CDR2 YFSETQ. The CDR3 DNA sequence: TGCGCCAGCAGCTTGACAGCGGACACTGAAGCTTTCTTT. Amino acids: CASSLTADTEAFF.

The CDR3: CASSATGTGTYEQYF. Here the CDR3 DNA reads TGTGCCAGCAGCGCAACCGGGACAGGCACCTACGAGCAGTACTTC. The chain is built from TRBV7-2 and TRBJ2-7, with 8 bases that match TRBD1. With 5 bases clipped from V and 2 bases from J, the junction kept 8 bases outside the gene matches. Germline CDR1 reads SGHTA; CDR2 reads FQGNSA. CDR3 length: 15 residues. Combining the CDR3 with reference TRBV7-2 and TRBJ2-7 gives the whole variable domain GAGVSQSPSNKVTEKGKDVELRCDPISGHTALYWYRQSLGQGLEFLIYFQGNSAPDKSGLPSDRFSAERTGGSVSTLTIQRTQQEDSAVYLCASSATGTGTYEQYFGPGTRLTVT.

J is TRBJ2-7 and V is TRBV4-2; D possibly corresponds to TRBD2 (6 bases). Trimming stripped 0 bases from V and 4 bases from J, with 13 bases between. There are 15 residues in the CDR3. CDR1 LGHNA and CDR2 YNFKEQ come from the germline V gene. The CDR3 region is CASSQERASEYEQYF. CDR3 DNA sequence: TGTGCCAGCAGCCAAGAGAGGGCTAGCGAGTACGAGCAGTACTTC.

This chain joins TRBV7-3 and TRBJ2-7; perhaps TRBD1 as D (5 bases). Germline CDR1 and CDR2: SGHTA and FQGTGA. V dropped 4 bases and J dropped 6 bases, with 10 bases sitting between them. This CDR3 spans 12 amino acids. Here the CDR3 DNA reads TGTGCCAGCAGCTCCCAGGGTATCGAGCAGTACTTC. Translation: CASSSQGIEQYF.

V and J are TRBV30 and TRBJ2-7, with TRBD1 matching over 7 bases. The CDR3 is 15 amino acids. Per the germline V gene, CDR1 is GTSNPN and CDR2 is SVGIG (reference sequence). The V gene end was trimmed by 2 bases and the J gene end by 5 bases; junction bases not matched to a gene: 12. CDR3 in amino acids: CAWSLRDSLRDEQYF. CDR3 DNA sequence: TGTGCCTGGAGTCTCCGGGACAGCTTAAGGGACGAGCAGTACTTC. The full variable domain, in which reference TRBV30 and TRBJ2-7 provide the parts outside the CDR3, is SQTIHQWPATLVQPVGSPLSLECTVEGTSNPNLYWYRQAAGRGLQLLFYSVGIGQISSEVPQNLSASRPQDRQFILSSKKLLLSDSGFYLCAWSLRDSLRDEQYFGPGTRLTVT.

V usage is TRBV27 and J usage is TRBJ1-5; TRBD1 is a possible D gene (5 bases). The V end lost 6 bases, the J end lost 7 bases, and 13 bases lay between the germline ends. CDR1 is MNHEY, CDR2 SMNVEV, per germline (reference sequence). This CDR3 contains 13 residues. The CDR3 DNA sequence: TGTGCCAGCAGGGAAACAGGCAGCCAGCCCCAGCATTTT. Translating it yields CASRETGSQPQHF.

The chain links TRBV9 to TRBJ2-1, with 8 bases that match TRBD2. The J segment lost 4 bases and the V segment lost 2 bases, leaving 2 bases of the junction unmatched. This CDR3 spans 14 amino acids. CDR1 SGDLS and CDR2 YYNGEE come from the germline V gene. The CDR3 DNA reads as TGTGCCAGCAGCGTCACGGGAGGGTACAATGAGCAGTTCTTC. Translating gives CASSVTGGYNEQFF.

The gene calls are TRBV27 and TRBJ2-1; no firm D call. Germline V lookup: CDR1 MNHEY, CDR2 SMNVEV (reference sequence). CDR3 length: 15 residues. V gave up 2 bases and J gave up 8 bases, with 16 bases separating them. DNA of the CDR3: TGTGCCAGCAGTTTAGGGCCCCCCAACTTTCATGAGCAGTTCTTC. Protein sequence: CASSLGPPNFHEQFF.

The genes are TRBV7-2 and TRBJ1-2; 10 bases line up with TRBD1. CDR1 is SGHTA and CDR2 is FQGNSA in the germline V gene. V was pared by 5 bases and J by 5 bases, with 11 bases of the junction left unmatched. The CDR3 covers 16 residues. CDR3 residues: CASSRDGTGVPYGYTF. Written as DNA, the CDR3 is TGTGCCAGCAGCAGAGACGGGACAGGGGTCCCTTATGGCTACACCTTC.

The J gene is TRBJ2-7, the V gene TRBV21-1; TRBD1, the table's D call, lacks a check against the DNA. TRBV21-1 is listed as a pseudogene. This CDR3 spans 15 amino acids. The CDR3 DNA follows: TGTGCCAGCAGCAATGAGGACAGGAGAAGTGGCGAGCAGTACTTC. Its protein product is CASSNEDRRSGEQYF.

Concerning this clone: One end of the junction varies from germline; a read error may be responsible. The chain links TRBV2 to TRBJ1-1; 9 bases align to TRBD1. Germline V gives CDR1 SNHLY, CDR2 FYNNEI. The CDR3 is made up of 13 amino acids. CDR3 sequence: CVNGTGILIGAFF. Written as DNA, the CDR3 is TGCGTAAACGGGACAGGGATTCTGATTGGAGCTTTCTTT.

This chain joins TRBV27 and TRBJ1-4; no firm D call. The CDR3 consists of 14 residues. V shed 7 bases and J shed 0 bases, with 9 bases lying between them. CDR1 and CDR2 from the germline V gene are MNHEY and SMNVEV (reference sequence). The CDR3 protein is CASMRAATNEKLFF. The CDR3 region has the DNA TGTGCCAGCATGAGAGCGGCAACTAATGAAAAACTGTTTTTT.

The chain couples TRBV4-3 to TRBJ1-1, with D possibly TRBD1 on 5 matching bases. Germline CDR1 and CDR2: LGHNA and YSLEER. Between the trimmed V and J ends, which lost 8 bases and 6 bases, there was a span of 13 bases. This CDR3 region has 12 residues. This CDR3 reads CASSGNWAEAFF. DNA for the CDR3: TGCGCCAGCTCAGGGAATTGGGCTGAAGCTTTCTTT.

The gene calls are TRBV2 and TRBJ1-5; TRBD1 matches 9 bases. Germline assignment: CDR1 SNHLY and CDR2 FYNNEI. The J segment lost 5 bases and the V segment lost 6 bases, leaving 5 bases of the junction unmatched. The CDR3 contains 14 residues. CDR3 in DNA: TGTGCCAGCAGGGGACAGGGAGGATATCAGCCCCAGCATTTT. Protein sequence: CASRGQGGYQPQHF. The complete variable domain, with remaining parts taken from reference TRBV2 and TRBJ1-5, reads EPEVTQTPSHQVTQMGQEVILRCVPISNHLYFYWYRQILGQKVEFLVSFYNNEISEKSEIFDDQFSVERPDGSNFTLKIRSTKLEDSAMYFCASRGQGGYQPQHFGDGTRLSIL.

On this clone: The same CDR3 also results from other DNA sequences found in this sample. The genes are TRBV29-1 and TRBJ2-1; D not certain. CDR1 SQVTM and CDR2 ANQGSEA come from the germline V gene. Between the trimmed V and J ends, which lost 4 bases and 0 bases, there was a span of 4 bases. The CDR3 is made up of 12 amino acids. The CDR3 DNA follows: TGCAGCGTTGGGAGCTCCTACAATGAGCAGTTCTTC. Its translation: CSVGSSYNEQFF.

The sample holds one count of this clone. The V and J genes are TRBV6-5 and TRBJ1-2; 8 bases fit TRBD1. The CDR3 is 14 amino acids. V lost 6 bases, J lost 6 bases, and 9 bases stayed unmatched. From germline, CDR1 is MNHEY and CDR2 SVGAGI. CDR3 nucleotides: TGTGCCAGCAGCCAGGACAGGGAGAGCGATGGCTACACCTTC. Its protein is CASSQDRESDGYTF.

In its sample, this clone was seen once. The gene calls are TRBV28 and TRBJ2-5; TRBD1 matches 7 bases. The CDR3 spans 13 residues. Losses at the gene ends were 5 bases for V and 5 bases for J; bases not matched to a gene: 5. The germline CDR1 and CDR2 sequences are MDHEN and SYDVKM. For the CDR3, the DNA is TGTGCCAGCAGTGACAGGGTAATCGAGACCCAGTACTTC. It is translated as CASSDRVIETQYF.

This clone was seen just once. The chain combines TRBV4-1 with TRBJ2-1, with TRBD2 matching 9 bases. V lost 4 bases, J lost 9 bases, and 1 base stayed unmatched. In germline, CDR1 is MGHRA, CDR2 YSYEKL. The CDR3 has 12 residues. The CDR3 spells CASSRGGAEQFF. The CDR3 DNA is TGCGCCAGCAGCCGCGGGGGGGCTGAGCAGTTCTTC.

The rearrangement links TRBV19 to TRBJ1-1, with a tentative D call TRBD1 (5 bases). The CDR3 loop spans 15 amino acids. V dropped 3 bases and J dropped 6 bases, with 17 bases sitting between them. The V gene's germline CDR1 is LNHDA and CDR2 SQIVND (reference sequence). The CDR3 sequence is CASSMWARVEPEAFF. CDR3 DNA: TGTGCCAGTAGTATGTGGGCCAGGGTGGAACCTGAAGCTTTCTTT.